These 14 T cell receptor beta chains were sequenced from one sample in a study of blood T cell repertoires in COVID-19. Sequenced by immunoSEQ multiplex PCR; TCRdb stores in-frame clones only, minus some. The repertoire includes roughly 78,000 clones, less than 90% of them detected once, and 15% to 20% sits in the top ten. The sample comprised peripheral blood. The receptors here all came from a woman older than 75 with acute or convalescent COVID-19.

V usage is TRBV5-4 and J usage is TRBJ1-2; 9 nucleotides match TRBD1. The V segment lost 4 bases and the J segment 3 bases; nucleotides outside the gene matches: 4. From germline, CDR1 is SGHNT and CDR2 YYREEE (reference sequence). CDR3 size: 14 residues. CDR3 loop: CASSPTGGYYGYTF. The CDR3 DNA is TGTGCCAGCAGCCCCACAGGGGGCTACTATGGCTACACCTTC. Drawing the rest from reference TRBV5-4 and TRBJ1-2, the complete variable domain is ETGVTQSPTHLIKTRGQQVTLRCSSQSGHNTVSWYQQALGQGPQFIFQYYREEENGRGNFPPRFSGLQFPNYSSELNVNALELDDSALYLCASSPTGGYYGYTFGSGTRLTVV.

The rearrangement joins TRBV19 to TRBJ1-3; D is uncertain. V was trimmed by 4 bases and J by 0 bases, leaving 13 bases between them. This CDR3 region has 16 residues. Per the germline V gene, CDR1 is LNHDA and CDR2 is SQIVND (reference sequence). Written as DNA, the CDR3 is TGTGCCAGTAGTAGCGGCAGCTTGATCTCTGGAAACACCATATATTTT. Translating it yields CASSSGSLISGNTIYF.

The J gene is TRBJ2-4, the V gene TRBV18; TRBD2 matches 7 bases. The CDR3 spans 15 residues. Germline values: CDR1 KGHSH, CDR2 LQKENI. V shed 3 bases, J shed 5 bases, and the junction held 7 bases outside the gene matches. In DNA form, the CDR3 reads TGTGCCAGCTCACCCCGGACGGGGAGGGAAAACATTCAGTACTTC. Amino acid sequence: CASSPRTGRENIQYF.

This clone was detected only once. The chain combines TRBV30 with TRBJ2-7; a weak D match, TRBD1 (5 bases). Trimming pared 5 bases from V and 4 bases from J, leaving 15 bases between. This CDR3 is built from 13 residues. Germline V CDR1 and CDR2: GTSNPN, SVGIG (reference sequence). CDR3 DNA sequence: TGTGCCTGGCTCGACATGGGGCTATACGAGCAGTACTTC. This sequence encodes CAWLDMGLYEQYF.

V usage is TRBV5-1 and J usage is TRBJ1-1, with a weak D call TRBD1 (6 bases). This CDR3 has 17 residues. Looked up from germline, CDR1 is SGHRS and CDR2 is YFSETQ. V lost 3 bases to trimming and J lost 0 bases, with 18 bases between them. CDR3 region: CASSSMGRGRMNTEAFF. The CDR3 nucleotides are TGCGCCAGCAGCTCTATGGGCAGGGGCAGAATGAACACTGAAGCTTTCTTT.

A single count supports this clone. V usage is TRBV15 and J usage is TRBJ2-1; D perhaps matches TRBD1 (5 bases). CDR3 size: 13 residues. Trimming removed 0 bases at V and 10 bases at J, with 10 bases between. CDR1 LNHNV and CDR2 YYDKDF come from the germline V gene (reference sequence). CDR3 bases: TGTGCCACCAGCAGAGATCCCCAGGGAGAGCAGTTCTTC. This translates into CATSRDPQGEQFF.

The V and J genes are TRBV18 and TRBJ1-3, with D possibly matching TRBD1 (6 bases). V lost 4 bases to trimming and J lost 0 bases, with 13 bases between them. The CDR3 is 16 amino acids. CDR1 and CDR2 (germline): KGHSH, LQKENI. DNA of the CDR3: TGTGCCAGCTCACGAAACAGGGCCGTCTCTGGAAACACCATATATTTT. The encoded protein is CASSRNRAVSGNTIYF. Complete variable domain (other parts from reference TRBV18 and TRBJ1-3): NAGVMQNPRHLVRRRGQEARLRCSPMKGHSHVYWYRQLPEEGLKFMVYLQKENIIDESGMPKERFSAEFPKEGPSILRIQQVVRGDSAAYFCASSRNRAVSGNTIYFGEGSWLTVV.

As DNA, the CDR3 is TGTGCCTGGAGTGGAATGGGAGCCGCTAATGAAAAACTGTTTTTT. This gives the protein CAWSGMGAANEKLFF. The chain recombines TRBV30 with TRBJ1-4, with D unclear. Trimming stripped 1 base from V and 3 bases from J, with 12 bases between. The germline CDR1 and CDR2 sequences are GTSNPN and SVGIG (reference sequence). This CDR3 is 15 amino acids long.

The J gene is TRBJ1-6, the V gene TRBV7-6; 7 bases are shared with TRBD1. Trimming at V came to 5 bases and at J to 5 bases, leaving 6 bases not matched to a gene. Germline loops: CDR1 SGHVS, CDR2 FNYEAQ. The CDR3 contains 15 residues. The chain's CDR3 is CASSQGTANNSPLHF. The CDR3 DNA follows: TGTGCCAGCAGCCAAGGGACAGCTAATAATTCACCCCTCCACTTT. Looking up the rest from reference TRBV7-6 and TRBJ1-6 gives the full variable domain: GAGVSQSPRYKVTKRGQDVALRCDPISGHVSLYWYRQALGQGPEFLTYFNYEAQQDKSGLPNDRFSAERPEGSISTLTIQRTEQRDSAMYRCASSQGTANNSPLHFGNGTRLTVT.

This clone was seen only once. V usage is TRBV3-1 (or the pseudogene TRBV3-2) and J usage is TRBJ2-7; TRBD2 is a possible D gene (6 bases). The length of the CDR3 is 15 residues. Trimming removed 9 bases from V and 2 bases from J, with 20 bases in between. Germline loops: CDR1 LGHDT, CDR2 YNNKEL (reference sequence). The CDR3 coding sequence is TGTGCCAGTTCCGAACTCGGGGGAGCTACCTACGAGCAGTACTTC. Encoded protein: CASSELGGATYEQYF.

This clone was recorded once. The V call is TRBV12-3 or TRBV12-4, the J call TRBJ1-2; weak D call: TRBD1 (6 bases). V was cut by 8 bases and J by 4 bases, with 8 bases left in between. CDR3 size: 11 residues. As DNA, the CDR3 is TGTGCCAGCGGGACATTCTATGGCTACACCTTC. This codes for CASGTFYGYTF.

This chain joins TRBV6-5 and TRBJ1-2; no firm D call. Germline CDR1 is MNHEY and CDR2 is SVGAGI. CDR3 length equals 13 residues. The V gene lost 5 bases and the J gene lost 4 bases, with 11 bases spanning the gap. The CDR3 DNA reads as TGTGCCAGCAGTCCCCAGCGTTTCTATGGCTACACCTTC. Translating it yields CASSPQRFYGYTF.

The gene calls are TRBV15 and TRBJ1-2; perhaps TRBD1 as D (5 bases). V was cut by 5 bases and J by 8 bases, with 18 bases left in between. The germline V gene encodes CDR1 LNHNV and CDR2 YYDKDF (reference sequence). The CDR3 is 14 residues long. The CDR3 loop is CATSAEGRAWGYTF. CDR3 sequence (DNA): TGTGCCACCAGCGCGGAGGGGAGGGCTTGGGGCTACACCTTC. Using reference TRBV15 and TRBJ1-2 for the parts outside the CDR3, the full variable domain is DAMVIQNPRYQVTQFGKPVTLSCSQTLNHNVMYWYQQKSSQAPKLLFHYYDKDFNNEADTPDNFQSRRPNTSFCFLDIRSPGLGDTAMYLCATSAEGRAWGYTFGSGTRLTVV.

V and J are TRBV10-3 and TRBJ2-1; no definite D call. V was pared by 9 bases and J by 6 bases, with 15 bases between. CDR1 ENHRY and CDR2 SYGVKD come from the germline V gene. This CDR3 comprises 13 residues. The CDR3 is CAMAPVSSNEQFF. In DNA, the CDR3 is TGTGCCATGGCTCCCGTCTCGTCCAATGAGCAGTTCTTC.